This T cell receptor beta chain was sequenced during a study of vaccination effects on CD4 cells after COVID-19 (dated by TCRdb to the early 2020s). Background for the entire study: Participants received two doses of either the BNT162b2 or the mRNA-1273 mRNA SARS-CoV-2 vaccine. The full study included some 10 COVID-19 convalescent patients and a few SARS-CoV-2-naive healthy vaccine recipients. In both COVID-19 convalescent patients and infection-naive vaccine recipients, the study compared SARS-CoV-2 spike-specific CD4+ TCR repertoires from before mRNA vaccination with those from after it. In the study, cultures from other donors were sequenced using the Oncomine TCR Beta short-read assay on an Illumina iSeq 100. The study at large found these results: Clones induced by infection and clones induced by vaccination both contracted markedly at late timepoints after vaccination, which fits with T cell responses waning over time. Among healthy vaccine recipients, nearly all vaccine-induced clones were SARS-CoV-2 mono-reactive, and only 1 of 255 was cross-reactive with common cold coronaviruses. The study was limited by a small number of convalescent patients, and early post-infection timepoints were lacking.

Including the terminal cysteine and phenylalanine, the CDR3 comprises 15 residues. Only the CDR3 region is kept as DNA, spanning 45 bases read in frame from base 1. At the junction V is shortened by 5 bases and J by 7 bases, with 20 bases in between. CDR1 MNHEY and CDR2 SMNVEV were looked up in the germline V gene (reference sequence). To identify antigen-specific CD4+ T cell clonotypes by their expansion, the ViraFEST assay first stimulated PBMC with viral peptide pools and then applied TCR sequencing. After roughly 11 days of culture, CD4+ T cells were isolated with the EasySep CD4+ T cell isolation kit. The absence of prior SARS-CoV-2 infection in healthy vaccine recipients was confirmed by negative nucleocapsid antibodies before and after vaccination. A few million PBMC per well were cultured in IMDM with 5% human AB serum, roughly 11 IU/ml IL-2 and gentamicin, plus 10 ug/ml peptides. On days 3 and 7, half of the culture medium was replaced with fresh IL-2-containing medium. Unless otherwise noted, each peptide stimulation condition was cultured in triplicate wells. PBMC were separated from whole blood using Ficoll-Paque Plus gradient centrifugation and were then either cryopreserved at -140C or used fresh. Overlapping peptide pools spanned the spike proteins of SARS-CoV-2 and the common cold coronaviruses HCoV-NL63, HCoV-OC43 and HCoV-229E. The QIAamp micro DNA kit was used to extract genomic DNA from the cultured CD4+ T cells.

The table lists this clone with a few counts. Its binding antigen is unknown. There are no base qualities to consult, and no much larger clone falls within one base. Library prep was done by the immunoSEQ multiplex PCR assay. DNA from the cultured, isolated CD4+ T cells was subjected to TCR beta CDR3 sequencing. For the original study's pipeline: Non-productive TCR sequences were removed, reads were trimmed to the CDR3 region, and CDR3s of at least 7 amino acids were retained. The MANAFEST web app was used to pick out antigen-specific clonotypes by comparing their expansion in peptide wells with that in reference cultures. To count as positive, a clone had to show expansion at FDR<0.05 compared with the reference and with all other wells, an odds ratio above 5, and a frequency above 0.1% in two replicate wells. Clonotypes significantly expanded in SARS-CoV-2 spike wells and in at least one common cold coronavirus spike condition were defined as cross-reactive. CDR3 similarity was assessed by Levenshtein distance with the stringdist R package, and unrooted trees were built with ape in R 3.6.1. TCRdb stores this immuneACCESS table with in-frame sequences only. Part of the clones is absent; in the studies checked, under half of the shortfall reflects unresolved V genes, and no reason is known for the rest. V, J and clone size derive from that table, while D and trimming were established from the DNA sequence. Across this sample there are 26,000 or so clones, with 65% to 75% seen only once. About 10% of the sample is held by the ten biggest clonotypes.

The clonotype comes from a human donor who received a COVID-19 vaccine. The rearrangement joined TRBV27 to TRBJ1-2, with no confident D gene call. This sample comprised CD4+ T cells from PBMCs cultured with SARS-CoV-2 spike peptides, obtained before COVID-19 vaccination. The meaning of the sample's cell subset or site label: SARS-CoV-2 spike overlapping peptide pool stimulation. Here the CDR3 is given as CASSMVWTTLSGYTF. The DNA sequence is as follows: TGTGCCAGCAGTATGGTTTGGACGACCCTCTCTGGCTACACCTTC.